A single TCR beta chain is shown here with its context. The data are from a study of blood T cell repertoires in COVID-19. The age range of participants was about 18 to 90 years, with residence in about two dozen US areas. Resolution of symptoms, clearance, or two negative PCRs was present in recovered Cohort 3 donors. The method was immunoSEQ multiplex PCR; TCRdb's version includes in-frame clones alone and lacks a portion of them. Of 250,000 to 300,000 clones in the sample, 89% were seen once. The CDR3 runs 17 residues. The J segment lost 5 bases and the V segment lost 1 base, leaving 6 bases of the junction unmatched. Germline CDR1 reads LGHNT; CDR2 reads FRNRAP.

The rearrangement joins TRBV12-5 to TRBJ2-1, with TRBD2 identical over 12 bases. This clonotype was obtained from a woman in her forties who had recovered from COVID-19. The source material was PBMCs or T cells enriched from blood (not recorded which). In DNA form, the CDR3 reads TGTGCTAGTGGTTTGGAACCTAGCGGGGGGGCCCACAATGAGCAGTTCTTC. It encodes CASGLEPSGGAHNEQFF.